These T cell receptor beta chains were read from a single sample in a study of CD4 T cells in relation to SARS-CoV-2 and coronaviruses. Produced via immunoSEQ multiplex PCR; TCRdb's table is partial and in-frame only. The table includes 40,000 or so clones, 70% to 90% detected once. Material for sequencing was memory CD4+ T cells from PBMCs. Every receptor here comes from an adult with COVID-19. Both conserved end residues are part of each CDR3. A D gene is named only where the DNA matches it firmly. Size tells how often a clone was seen (once, few, many) or the class of an expanded clone, and some rows leave it out.

-	TRBV5-4	TRBJ2-5	TRBD2	CASSLVGGLVETQYF	TGTGCCAGCAGCTTGGTTGGGGGACTAGTGGAGACCCAGTACTTC
-	TRBV18	TRBJ2-7	TRBD1	CASSPLAGTAEQYF	TGTGCCAGCTCACCACTAGCCGGGACAGCCGAGCAGTACTTC
once	TRBV19	TRBJ1-3	-	CASSSWQGIWGNTIYF	TGTGCCAGTAGTTCGTGGCAGGGTATTTGGGGAAACACCATATATTTT
few	TRBV19	TRBJ2-2	-	CASSMDTGELFF	TGTGCCAGTAGTATGGACACCGGGGAGCTGTTTTTT
-	TRBV5-1	TRBJ1-1	TRBD1	CASSTGTVNTEAFF	TGCGCCAGCAGCACCGGGACAGTGAACACTGAAGCTTTCTTT
-	TRBV19	TRBJ1-3	TRBD1	CASRLTGPGNTIYF	TGTGCCAGCCGGCTGACAGGGCCTGGAAACACCATATATTTT
-	TRBV4-1	TRBJ1-2	-	CASSQEGGAKQGYTF	TGCGCCAGCAGCCAAGAGGGCGGGGCGAAGCAAGGCTACACCTTC
-	TRBV30	TRBJ1-4	-	CAWSGLEDEKLFF	TGTGCCTGGAGTGGACTGGAGGACGAAAAACTGTTTTTT
-	TRBV7-2	TRBJ1-4	-	CASSQGITNEKLFF	TGTGCCAGCAGCCAGGGTATCACTAATGAAAAACTGTTTTTT
-	TRBV7-9	TRBJ1-1	TRBD1	CASSLVGTGKNNTEAFF	TGTGCCAGCAGCTTAGTTGGGACAGGGAAGAACAACACTGAAGCTTTCTTT
-	TRBV28	TRBJ2-3	TRBD1	CASSLNTGDASTDTQYF	TGTGCCAGCAGTTTAAATACAGGGGATGCTAGCACAGATACGCAGTATTTT
-	TRBV18	TRBJ1-2	-	CASSPSNVRESSGYTF	TGTGCCAGCTCACCTTCGAACGTCAGGGAATCGAGTGGCTACACCTTC
-	TRBV6-5	TRBJ2-7	-	CASMLADFAYEQYF	TGTGCCAGCATGTTGGCAGACTTCGCTTACGAGCAGTACTTC